In its sample, the clone carrying this T cell receptor beta chain was seen a few times. The data originate from a study of T-cell memory formation after mild COVID-19. Whole-study context: Each donor largely had its own TCR clusters.

A single record per CDR3 protein comes from TCRdb applying MiXCR to the 5' RACE reads. The sample contains 95,000 to 120,000 distinct CDR3 sequences, about 18% of which appear only once. The germline V gene has CDR1 SGDLS and CDR2 YYNGEE. Trimming shortened V by 0 bases and J by 5 bases, and 9 bases separated the two germline ends. The CDR3 runs to 15 residues. V is TRBV9 and J is TRBJ1-6; D call uncertain. The origin of this receptor is a man aged 18 to 29 who had mild COVID-19 (a few samples of this study predate the infection). Cell type and time point are not known. Specimen: PBMCs or a T cell subset sorted from them (not recorded which). The CDR3 is CASSVGRIDNSPLHF. The CDR3 DNA reads TGTGCCAGCAGCGTAGGCAGAATAGATAATTCACCCCTCCACTTT.